This TCR beta chain was identified during a study of blood T cell repertoires in COVID-19. Study-level background: The samples span acute and convalescent COVID-19 from the United States, Italy and Spain. T cells, B-cell-depleted T cells, or PBMCs supplied cDNA or gDNA.

Methods used by the authors: Estimation of nucleated cell counts was performed using reference gene primer amplification. Produced via immunoSEQ multiplex PCR; TCRdb's table is partial and in-frame only. V and J calls and clone size are those listed in that table; D and trimming were worked out from the DNA. The sample consists of about 150,000 clones, about 88% of them appearing once. This sequence was found in a human donor in a cohort sampled during active COVID-19. Sequencing was done on a sample of peripheral blood.

The CDR3 nucleotides read TGCAGTGCTAGTTCTCCGACGGAGGAGCAGTTCTTC. Residues: CSASSPTEEQFF. The chain couples TRBV20-1 to TRBJ2-1, with unresolved D. The CDR3 sequence is 12 residues long. Per germline, CDR1 DFQATT and CDR2 SNEGSKA (reference sequence). V gave up 3 bases and J gave up 10 bases, with 13 bases separating them.